The clone carrying this TCR beta chain was seen a few times. Its antigen is undetermined. This CDR3 is built from 14 residues. Looked up from germline, CDR1 is MNHNS and CDR2 is SASEGT. The ends were cut back, 6 bases at V and 5 bases at J, with 16 bases in the middle. Memory CD4+ cells were the fraction left after CD45RA+ naive selection. The data were obtained in a study of shared clonotypes between healthy human individuals. Study-wide results and limits: Relative to their counterparts shared across all four donors, non-shared clonotypes exhibited diminished generation probabilities.

Deep was the level used in running the assay. The method was immunoSEQ multiplex PCR; TCRdb's version includes in-frame clones alone and lacks a portion of them. The sample yields over a million clones, roughly 74% seen once. The sequence was collected from a man between 18 and 35 years old in good health. Some clones in this sample may be carry-over from other donors' samples. Sequencing input: memory CD4+ T cells from PBMCs. Subset specified: CD45RA-negative fraction. The chain carries TRBV6-1 and TRBJ1-1; tentatively, D is TRBD1 (6 bases). Here the CDR3 reads CASSHTQGRTEAFF. The CDR3 DNA sequence: TGTGCCAGCAGCCATACACAGGGTCGGACTGAAGCTTTCTTT.